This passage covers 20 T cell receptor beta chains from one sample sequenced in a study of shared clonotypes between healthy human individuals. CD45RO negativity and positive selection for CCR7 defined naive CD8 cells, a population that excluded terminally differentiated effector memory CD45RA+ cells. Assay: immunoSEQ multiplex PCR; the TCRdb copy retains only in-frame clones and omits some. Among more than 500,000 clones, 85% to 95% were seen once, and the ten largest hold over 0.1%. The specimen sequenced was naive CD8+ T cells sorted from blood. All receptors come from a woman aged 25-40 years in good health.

The CDR3 DNA sequence: TGTGCCAGCAGCTCTTCAGGGGCGCGGGAGCAGTACTTC. Protein: CASSSSGAREQYF. V usage is TRBV7-9 and J usage is TRBJ2-7, with TRBD1 as a possible D gene (6 bases). CDR1 is SEHNR, CDR2 FQNEAQ, per germline (reference sequence). Trimming took 4 bases from V and 7 from J, leaving 14 bases between them. The CDR3 spans 13 residues.

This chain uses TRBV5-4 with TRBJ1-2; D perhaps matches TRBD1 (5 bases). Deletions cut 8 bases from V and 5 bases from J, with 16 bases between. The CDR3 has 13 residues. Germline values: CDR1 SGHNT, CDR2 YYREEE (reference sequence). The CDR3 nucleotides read TGTGCCAGTCAGGGCACAGCCGATTATGGCTACACCTTC. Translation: CASQGTADYGYTF.

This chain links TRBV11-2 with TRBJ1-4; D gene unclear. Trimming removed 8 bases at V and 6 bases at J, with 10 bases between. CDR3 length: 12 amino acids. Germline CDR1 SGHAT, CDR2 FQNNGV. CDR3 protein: CASAWTDEKLFF. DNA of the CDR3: TGTGCCAGCGCGTGGACTGATGAAAAACTGTTTTTT. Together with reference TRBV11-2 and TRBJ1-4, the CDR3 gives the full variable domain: EAGVAQSPRYKIIEKRQSVAFWCNPISGHATLYWYQQILGQGPKLLIQFQNNGVVDDSQLPKDRFSAERLKGVDSTLKIQPAKLEDSAVYLCASAWTDEKLFFGSGTQLSVL.

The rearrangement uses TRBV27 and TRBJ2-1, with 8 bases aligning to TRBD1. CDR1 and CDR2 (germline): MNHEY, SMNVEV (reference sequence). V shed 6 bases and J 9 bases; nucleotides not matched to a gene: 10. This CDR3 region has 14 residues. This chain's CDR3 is CASSHLGTGTEQFF. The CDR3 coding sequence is TGTGCCAGCAGCCACCTCGGGACAGGAACTGAGCAGTTCTTC.

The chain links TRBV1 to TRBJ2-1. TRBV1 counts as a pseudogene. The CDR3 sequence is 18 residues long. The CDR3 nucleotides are TGCACCAGCAGCCAAGGGGGGTCAGTTATACAGAATTACAATGAGCAGTTCTTC. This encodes CTSSQGGSVIQNYNEQFF.

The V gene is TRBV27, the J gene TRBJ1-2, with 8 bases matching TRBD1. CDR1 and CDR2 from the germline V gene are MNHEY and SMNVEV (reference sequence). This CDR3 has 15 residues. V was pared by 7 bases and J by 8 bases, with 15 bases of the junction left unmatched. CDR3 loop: CASTVGRGPMSGYTF. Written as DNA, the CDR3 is TGTGCCAGCACGGTGGGCAGGGGGCCGATGAGCGGCTACACCTTC.

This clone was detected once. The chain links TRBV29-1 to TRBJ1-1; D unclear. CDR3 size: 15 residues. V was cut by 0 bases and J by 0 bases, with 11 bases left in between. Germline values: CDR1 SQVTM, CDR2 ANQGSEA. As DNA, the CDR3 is TGCAGCGTTGAAGATGCCGAGAAAATGAACACTGAAGCTTTCTTT. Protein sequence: CSVEDAEKMNTEAFF. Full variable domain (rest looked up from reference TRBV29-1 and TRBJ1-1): SAVISQKPSRDICQRGTSLTIQCQVDSQVTMMFWYRQQPGQSLTLIATANQGSEATYESGFVIDKFPISRPNLTFSTLTVSNMSPEDSSIYLCSVEDAEKMNTEAFFGQGTRLTVV.

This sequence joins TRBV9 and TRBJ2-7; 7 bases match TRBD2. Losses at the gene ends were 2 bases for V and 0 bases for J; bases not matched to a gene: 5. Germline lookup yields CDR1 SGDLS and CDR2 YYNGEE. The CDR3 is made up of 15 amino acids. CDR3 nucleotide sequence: TGTGCCAGCAGCGTCGGGACTACCAGCTCCTACGAGCAGTACTTC. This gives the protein CASSVGTTSSYEQYF.

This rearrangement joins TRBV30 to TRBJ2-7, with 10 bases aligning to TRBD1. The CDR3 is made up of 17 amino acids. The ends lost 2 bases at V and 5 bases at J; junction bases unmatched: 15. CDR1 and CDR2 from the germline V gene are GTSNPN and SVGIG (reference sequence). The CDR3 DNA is TGTGCCTGGAGTACGGGACAGGGGAGGGCGGGGAGGGACGAGCAGTACTTC. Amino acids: CAWSTGQGRAGRDEQYF.

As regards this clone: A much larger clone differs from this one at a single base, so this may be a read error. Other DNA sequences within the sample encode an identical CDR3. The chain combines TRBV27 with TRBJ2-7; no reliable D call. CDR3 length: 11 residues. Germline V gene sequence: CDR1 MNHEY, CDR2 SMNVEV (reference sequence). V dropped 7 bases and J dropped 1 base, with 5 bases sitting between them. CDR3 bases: TGTGCCAGCACCTCGTCCTACGAGCAGTACTTC. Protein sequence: CASTSSYEQYF.

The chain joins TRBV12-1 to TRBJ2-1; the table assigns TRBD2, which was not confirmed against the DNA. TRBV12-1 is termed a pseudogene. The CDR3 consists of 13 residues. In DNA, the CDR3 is TGTGCCAGCAGCTCGGTAGCGGTGGGGGAGCAGTTCTTC. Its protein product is CASSSVAVGEQFF.

CDR3 in DNA: TGTGCCAGCAGGGCCGGTCGGGACAGGGGATACGAGCAGTACTTC. It translates to CASRAGRDRGYEQYF. The chain couples TRBV7-2 to TRBJ2-7, with 10 bases fitting TRBD1. CDR1 and CDR2 from the germline V gene are SGHTA and FQGNSA. CDR3 length equals 15 residues. The junction had 9 bases not matched to a gene; V was cut back by 6 bases and J by 4 bases.

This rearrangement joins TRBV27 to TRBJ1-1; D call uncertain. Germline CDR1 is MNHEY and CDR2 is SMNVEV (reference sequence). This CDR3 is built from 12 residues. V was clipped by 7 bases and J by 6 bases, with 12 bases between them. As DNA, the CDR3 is TGTGCCAGCATCAAGGGCCTCTCTGAAGCTTTCTTT. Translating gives CASIKGLSEAFF.

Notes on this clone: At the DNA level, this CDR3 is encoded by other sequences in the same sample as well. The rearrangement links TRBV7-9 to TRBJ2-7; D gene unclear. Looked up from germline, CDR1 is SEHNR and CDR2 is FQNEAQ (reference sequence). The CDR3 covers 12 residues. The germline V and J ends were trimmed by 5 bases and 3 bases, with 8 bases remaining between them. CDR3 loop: CASSLDDYEQYF. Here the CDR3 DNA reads TGTGCCAGCAGCCTGGACGACTACGAGCAGTACTTC.

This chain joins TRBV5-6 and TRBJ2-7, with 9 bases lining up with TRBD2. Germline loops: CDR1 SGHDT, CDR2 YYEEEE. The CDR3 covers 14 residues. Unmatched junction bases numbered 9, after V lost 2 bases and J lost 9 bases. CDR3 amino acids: CASSFTGTSNWQYF. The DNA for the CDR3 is TGTGCCAGCAGCTTTACCGGGACTAGCAACTGGCAGTACTTC.

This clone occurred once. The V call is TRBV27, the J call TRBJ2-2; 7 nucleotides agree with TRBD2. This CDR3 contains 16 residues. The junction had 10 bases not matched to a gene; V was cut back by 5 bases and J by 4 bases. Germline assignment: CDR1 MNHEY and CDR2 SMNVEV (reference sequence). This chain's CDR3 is CASSLQLAFGTGELFF. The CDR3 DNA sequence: TGTGCCAGCAGTCTCCAACTAGCGTTCGGCACCGGGGAGCTGTTTTTT.

For the CDR3, the DNA is TGCGCCAGCAGCCAAGCGGACAGGCTCGACACCGGGGAGCTGTTTTTT. Its protein product is CASSQADRLDTGELFF. This chain connects TRBV4-1 to TRBJ2-2; 7 bases line up with TRBD1. Germline V gene data show CDR1 as MGHRA and CDR2 as YSYEKL. The CDR3 contains 16 residues. Germline trimming cut 1 base from V and 3 bases from J; bases unmatched to any gene: 5.

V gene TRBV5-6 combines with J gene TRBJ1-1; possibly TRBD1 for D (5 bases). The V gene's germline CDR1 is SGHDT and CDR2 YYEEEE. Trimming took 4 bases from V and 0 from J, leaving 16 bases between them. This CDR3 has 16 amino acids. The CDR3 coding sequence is TGTGCCAGCAGCCCTGCCGGGGGGAGAATGAACACTGAAGCTTTCTTT. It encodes CASSPAGGRMNTEAFF.

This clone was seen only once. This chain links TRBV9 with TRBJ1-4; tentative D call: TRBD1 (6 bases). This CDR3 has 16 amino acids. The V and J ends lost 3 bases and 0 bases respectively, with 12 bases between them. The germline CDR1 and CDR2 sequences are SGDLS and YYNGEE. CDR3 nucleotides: TGTGCCAGCAGCGGGATGACAGGTTCAACTAATGAAAAACTGTTTTTT. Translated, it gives CASSGMTGSTNEKLFF. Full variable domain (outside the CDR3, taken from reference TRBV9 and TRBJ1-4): DSGVTQTPKHLITATGQRVTLRCSPRSGDLSVYWYQQSLDQGLQFLIQYYNGEERAKGNILERFSAQQFPDLHSELNLSSLELGDSALYFCASSGMTGSTNEKLFFGSGTQLSVL.

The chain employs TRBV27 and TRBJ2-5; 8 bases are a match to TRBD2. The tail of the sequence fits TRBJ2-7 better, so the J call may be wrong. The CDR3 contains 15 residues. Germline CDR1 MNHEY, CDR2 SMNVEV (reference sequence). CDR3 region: CASSPLAGISYEQYF. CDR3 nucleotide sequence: TGTGCCAGCAGTCCGTTAGCGGGGATCTCCTACGAGCAGTACTTC.